The present T cell receptor (beta chain) was sequenced within a study of patients and donors after allogeneic stem cell transplantation. This CDR3 comprises 13 residues. Deletions cut 4 bases from V and 4 bases from J, with 13 bases between. CDR1 and CDR2 (germline): SQVTM, ANQGSEA. Using its own MiXCR run on the RT-PCR reads, TCRdb lists one record per CDR3 protein. The table has around 200,000 distinct CDR3 sequences, roughly 38% seen once. There are a few counts of this clonotype. The specimen was blood, either unsorted or a sorted T cell fraction (not recorded which). This receptor was obtained from a human donor who was either an allogeneic HSCT recipient or a stem cell or donor lymphocyte infusion donor (not recorded which). It is not recorded whose cells these are; they may come from a transplant donor. This chain uses TRBV29-1 with TRBJ1-1; unclear D gene. The CDR3 region has the DNA TGCAGCGTTGTAGGTGGAGGAGTCACTGAAGCTTTCTTT. Translating gives CSVVGGGVTEAFF. The variable domain in full, with the rest retrieved from reference TRBV29-1 and TRBJ1-1, is SAVISQKPSRDICQRGTSLTIQCQVDSQVTMMFWYRQQPGQSLTLIATANQGSEATYESGFVIDKFPISRPNLTFSTLTVSNMSPEDSSIYLCSVVGGGVTEAFFGQGTRLTVV.